These 32 T cell receptor beta chains were all obtained from the same sample, sequenced in a study of cytomegalovirus exposure and HLA in healthy donors. Data came from immunoSEQ multiplex PCR; TCRdb stores just in-frame clones and leaves some out. The sample carries 55,000 to 80,000 clones, approximately 94% recorded once. What was sequenced was PBMCs. The receptors here all came from a man aged 18 to 29 in good health and CMV-seropositive.

The V gene is TRBV15, the J gene TRBJ2-7; tentatively, D is TRBD2 (6 bases). Trimming removed 5 bases from V and 3 bases from J, with 14 bases in between. The CDR3 runs 14 residues. The V gene's germline CDR1 is LNHNV and CDR2 YYDKDF (reference sequence). This CDR3 reads CATSLALGDYEQYF. For the CDR3, the DNA is TGTGCCACCAGCCTAGCGTTAGGGGACTACGAGCAGTACTTC.

J is TRBJ1-4 and V is TRBV6-1; TRBD1 matches at 8 bases. J lost 5 bases, V lost 8 bases, and 7 bases had no gene match. Looked up from germline, CDR1 is MNHNS and CDR2 is SASEGT. This CDR3 comprises 14 residues. The CDR3 nucleotides are TGTGCCAGCGGTGGACAGGGTCTAAATGAAAAACTGTTTTTT. Translating gives CASGGQGLNEKLFF.

This chain connects TRBV27 to TRBJ2-2; 10 nucleotides match TRBD1. V lost 7 bases, J lost 6 bases, and 11 bases stayed unmatched. The CDR3 is 16 amino acids. Germline CDR1 and CDR2: MNHEY and SMNVEV (reference sequence). CDR3 loop: CASTEGQGYPAGELFF. The CDR3 region has the DNA TGTGCCAGCACCGAGGGACAGGGGTACCCCGCCGGGGAGCTGTTTTTT.

The chain is built from TRBV5-4 and TRBJ1-1; D is unresolved. This CDR3 region has 15 residues. Germline assignment: CDR1 SGHNT and CDR2 YYREEE (reference sequence). V dropped 3 bases and J dropped 4 bases, with 16 bases sitting between them. The CDR3 sequence is CASSSGSGRSTEAFF. The CDR3 DNA sequence: TGTGCCAGCAGCTCTGGGAGTGGGCGAAGCACTGAAGCTTTCTTT.

This clone has just one count. The V call is TRBV7-3, the J call TRBJ2-6, with D possibly being TRBD2 (6 bases). This CDR3 contains 15 residues. The V and J ends lost 7 bases and 0 bases respectively, with 10 bases between them. CDR1 and CDR2 from the germline V gene are SGHTA and FQGTGA. CDR3 sequence (DNA): TGTGCCAGCACGCGGGACCCCTCTGGGGCCAACGTCCTGACTTTC. Protein product: CASTRDPSGANVLTF.

The gene calls are TRBV7-3 and TRBJ2-6; 7 bases align to TRBD2. The CDR3 sequence is 17 residues long. V was pared by 4 bases and J by 0 bases, with 6 bases of the junction left unmatched. Per germline, CDR1 SGHTA and CDR2 FQGTGA. CDR3 bases: TGTGCCAGCAGCTGGGGGGGACTGCGCTCTGGGGCCAACGTCCTGACTTTC. This codes for CASSWGGLRSGANVLTF.

The chain carries TRBV6-5 and TRBJ2-7; 10 bases line up with TRBD1. The CDR3 contains 15 residues. The V gene's germline CDR1 is MNHEY and CDR2 SVGAGI. Unmatched junction bases numbered 7, after V lost 5 bases and J lost 3 bases. CDR3 coding DNA: TGTGCCAGCAGTACAAGGGACAGGGGCGGCTACGAGCAGTACTTC. Amino acid sequence: CASSTRDRGGYEQYF.

This sequence joins TRBV6-4 and TRBJ1-6; D is perhaps TRBD1 (6 bases). Trimming pared 3 bases from V and 7 bases from J, leaving 10 bases between. CDR1 and CDR2 from the germline V gene are MRHNA and SNTAGT. This CDR3 is 14 amino acids long. This CDR3 reads CASSEQGRNSPLHF. The CDR3 DNA reads TGTGCCAGCAGTGAACAGGGACGGAATTCACCCCTCCACTTT.

In this sample, this clone turned up once. The chain uses TRBV9 and TRBJ2-7; tentatively, D is TRBD2 (5 bases). The ends were cut back, 3 bases at V and 12 bases at J, with 19 bases in the middle. The CDR3 sequence is 13 residues long. The germline gives CDR1 SGDLS, CDR2 YYNGEE. The CDR3, as DNA: TGTGCCAGCAGCGCCGGATCATTGGAGGCCCCGTACTTC. Protein product: CASSAGSLEAPYF.

This chain uses TRBV5-1 with TRBJ2-1; no clear D. From germline, CDR1 is SGHRS and CDR2 YFSETQ. V shed 4 bases and J shed 0 bases, with 11 bases lying between them. CDR3 length: 15 residues. The CDR3 loop reads CASSPQSRSYNEQFF. Written as DNA, the CDR3 is TGCGCCAGCAGCCCCCAGTCTCGCTCCTACAATGAGCAGTTCTTC.

This clone has just a few counts. The chain joins TRBV11-2 to TRBJ2-1; TRBD2 aligns across 8 bases. CDR3 length: 15 amino acids. CDR1 and CDR2 from the germline V gene are SGHAT and FQNNGV. Losses at the gene ends were 5 bases for V and 7 bases for J; bases not matched to a gene: 10. The CDR3 DNA reads TGTGCCAGCAGCGCCTCGGTAGCGGGGTGGAATGAGCAGTTCTTC. Its protein is CASSASVAGWNEQFF.

The chain joins TRBV5-4 to TRBJ2-3, with 9 bases aligning to TRBD2. The CDR3 covers 16 residues. Germline CDR1 reads SGHNT; CDR2 reads YYREEE (reference sequence). The J segment lost 3 bases and the V segment lost 0 bases, leaving 5 bases of the junction unmatched. The CDR3 DNA follows: TGTGCCAGCAGCTTGGCTAGCGGGACGCGGACAGATACGCAGTATTTT. It specifies CASSLASGTRTDTQYF.

The CDR3 DNA is TGTGCCAGCATCAAAGGGCTGACAGGGGGGAGGGAAAAACTGTTTTTT. Translated: CASIKGLTGGREKLFF. This chain joins TRBV11-2 and TRBJ1-4; 9 bases map to TRBD1. Germline CDR1 and CDR2: SGHAT and FQNNGV. The CDR3 has 16 amino acids. Trimming at V came to 7 bases and at J to 8 bases, leaving 14 bases not matched to a gene.

J is TRBJ2-5 and V is TRBV9; D gene uncertain. Trimming shortened V by 3 bases and J by 1 base, and 7 bases separated the two germline ends. CDR1 SGDLS and CDR2 YYNGEE come from the germline V gene. This CDR3 region has 13 residues. The CDR3 spells CASSAKAQETQYF. The CDR3 nucleotides are TGTGCCAGCAGCGCGAAAGCCCAAGAGACCCAGTACTTC. Full variable domain (outside the CDR3, taken from reference TRBV9 and TRBJ2-5): DSGVTQTPKHLITATGQRVTLRCSPRSGDLSVYWYQQSLDQGLQFLIQYYNGEERAKGNILERFSAQQFPDLHSELNLSSLELGDSALYFCASSAKAQETQYFGPGTRLLVL.

The chain couples TRBV7-3 to TRBJ2-7; TRBD2 matches at 9 bases. This CDR3 is 17 amino acids long. V lost 0 bases, J lost 6 bases, and 12 bases stayed unmatched. Germline-derived CDR1 and CDR2 are SGHTA and FQGTGA. The CDR3 is CASSLTPGGLAGSEQYF. The DNA of the CDR3 is TGTGCCAGCAGCTTAACACCCGGGGGACTAGCCGGTAGCGAGCAGTACTTC.

The J gene is TRBJ2-1, the V gene TRBV18; TRBD1 aligns across 9 bases. CDR3 length: 16 residues. CDR1 is KGHSH, CDR2 LQKENI, per germline. V trimming: 2 bases; J trimming: 5 bases; junction bases outside the gene matches: 7. CDR3 sequence reads: CASSPIRDRANNEQFF. CDR3 coding DNA: TGTGCCAGCTCACCAATCCGGGACAGGGCTAACAATGAGCAGTTCTTC.

V and J are TRBV5-1 and TRBJ2-1; TRBD2 matches at 12 bases. J lost 7 bases, V lost 0 bases, and 5 bases had no gene match. Per germline, CDR1 SGHRS and CDR2 YFSETQ. The CDR3 sequence is 16 residues long. CDR3 region: CASSLALTSGRNEQFF. DNA of the CDR3: TGCGCCAGCAGCTTGGCCTTAACTAGCGGGAGGAATGAGCAGTTCTTC.

This rearrangement joins TRBV9 to TRBJ1-1, with 10 bases aligning to TRBD1. The ends lost 3 bases at V and 3 bases at J; junction bases unmatched: 2. Germline assignment: CDR1 SGDLS and CDR2 YYNGEE. This CDR3 comprises 14 residues. This CDR3 is CASSAGTGDTEAFF. The CDR3 DNA reads TGTGCCAGCAGCGCAGGGACAGGGGACACTGAAGCTTTCTTT.

The chain links TRBV6-1 to TRBJ2-7, with 11 bases matching TRBD2. CDR3 length equals 15 residues. Germline V gene data show CDR1 as MNHNS and CDR2 as SASEGT. V trimming: 6 bases; J trimming: 2 bases; junction bases outside the gene matches: 6. CDR3 in amino acids: CASRITSGSPYEQYF. The CDR3 nucleotides are TGTGCCAGCAGGATTACTAGCGGGAGCCCCTACGAGCAGTACTTC.

The gene calls are TRBV29-1 and TRBJ2-1, with 9 nucleotides matching TRBD2. The CDR3 is made up of 12 amino acids. J was trimmed by 9 bases and V by 7 bases; bases with no gene match: 7. CDR1 is SQVTM and CDR2 is ANQGSEA in the germline V gene. The chain's CDR3 is CSDLAGDSEQFF. The CDR3 DNA follows: TGCAGCGACTTAGCGGGAGATAGTGAGCAGTTCTTC.

CDR3 in DNA: TGTGCCAGTAGTATAGGAGGCACCTCATACGAGCAGTACTTC. Translating gives CASSIGGTSYEQYF. This sequence joins TRBV19 and TRBJ2-7, with D uncertain. V shed 1 base and J shed 4 bases, with 11 bases lying between them. Germline values: CDR1 LNHDA, CDR2 SQIVND (reference sequence). This CDR3 is built from 14 residues.

This clone was seen once. The gene calls are TRBV19 and TRBJ2-1; D unclear. The V gene's germline CDR1 is LNHDA and CDR2 SQIVND (reference sequence). Trimming shortened V by 6 bases and J by 0 bases, and 15 bases separated the two germline ends. This CDR3 has 16 residues. CDR3 protein: CASRDSHRASYNEQFF. The CDR3 nucleotides read TGTGCCAGTAGAGATTCTCACAGAGCCTCCTACAATGAGCAGTTCTTC.

This sequence joins TRBV2 and TRBJ2-5; 8 bases align to TRBD2. Germline CDR1 SNHLY, CDR2 FYNNEI. CDR3 length: 15 amino acids. The junction had 10 bases not matched to a gene; V was cut back by 4 bases and J by 6 bases. Here the CDR3 reads CASSGRAGARQTQYF. The CDR3 nucleotides are TGTGCCAGCAGTGGCAGAGCGGGGGCACGTCAGACCCAGTACTTC.

The sample holds a few counts of this clone. V is TRBV7-8 and J is TRBJ2-6; D might be TRBD2 (6 bases). The CDR3 has 15 amino acids. Per germline, CDR1 SGHVS and CDR2 FQNEAQ. Trimming left V 5 bases short and J 0 bases short, with 8 bases between. CDR3 amino acids: CASSISGSGANVLTF. The CDR3 nucleotides are TGTGCCAGCAGCATTAGCGGCTCTGGGGCCAACGTCCTGACTTTC.

The chain uses TRBV11-2 and TRBJ1-5, with TRBD1 as a possible D gene (6 bases). With 5 bases removed from V and 3 bases from J, the gap between germline ends came to 14 bases. In germline, CDR1 is SGHAT, CDR2 FQNNGV. This CDR3 is 15 amino acids long. For the CDR3, the DNA is TGTGCCAGCAGCCTTAAGGGGGGGTTCAATCAGCCCCAGCATTTT. This codes for CASSLKGGFNQPQHF.

The table lists this clone with a count of one. V is TRBV6-1 and J is TRBJ1-5; D perhaps matches TRBD1 (5 bases). Germline V lookup: CDR1 MNHNS, CDR2 SASEGT. This CDR3 has 15 amino acids. V gave up 6 bases and J gave up 1 base, with 13 bases separating them. The CDR3 reads CASRGGTASNQPQHF. CDR3 coding DNA: TGTGCCAGCAGGGGAGGGACGGCCAGCAATCAGCCCCAGCATTTT.

This chain links TRBV6-1 with TRBJ2-5; TRBD2 might be the D (5 bases). Germline V gene sequence: CDR1 MNHNS, CDR2 SASEGT. CDR3 size: 14 residues. V dropped 4 bases and J dropped 4 bases, with 13 bases sitting between them. The CDR3 here is CASSATSPLETQYF. The CDR3 bases are TGTGCCAGCAGTGCTACTAGTCCACTAGAGACCCAGTACTTC.

This chain uses TRBV7-9 with TRBJ2-3, with 8 bases identical to TRBD1. This CDR3 is 15 amino acids long. CDR1 and CDR2 from the germline V gene are SEHNR and FQNEAQ (reference sequence). Trimming at V came to 5 bases and at J to 6 bases, leaving 10 bases not matched to a gene. The CDR3 nucleotides read TGTGCCAGCAGCATTTCGACAGGGGTGACGGATACGCAGTATTTT. It yields the protein CASSISTGVTDTQYF.

CDR3 nucleotide sequence: TGTGCCAGCAGCCAAGAAGTAACAGGGGGGAACAATCAGCCCCAGCATTTT. This sequence encodes CASSQEVTGGNNQPQHF. The rearrangement uses TRBV4-2 and TRBJ1-5; 8 bases agree with TRBD1. Losses at the gene ends were 0 bases for V and 3 bases for J; bases not matched to a gene: 7. The CDR3 extends over 17 amino acids. CDR1 is LGHNA, CDR2 YNFKEQ, per germline.

This clone showed up just once. The V call is TRBV5-4, the J call TRBJ2-3; the D gene is possibly TRBD2 (6 bases). V shed 0 bases and J shed 4 bases, with 18 bases lying between them. The CDR3 covers 17 residues. CDR1 is SGHNT and CDR2 is YYREEE in the germline V gene (reference sequence). Written as DNA, the CDR3 is TGTGCCAGCAGCTTGGGCCCCATGGGGTCGGGGGCAGATACGCAGTATTTT. Amino acid sequence: CASSLGPMGSGADTQYF.

This sequence joins TRBV7-2 and TRBJ2-5; 7 positions agree with TRBD2. V shed 5 bases and J 5 bases; nucleotides not matched to a gene: 23. The CDR3 covers 19 residues. The V gene's germline CDR1 is SGHTA and CDR2 FQGNSA. The CDR3 region is CASSPHGRRLLPDEETQYF. In nucleotides, the CDR3 is TGTGCCAGCAGCCCCCACGGGAGGCGGTTGCTACCTGATGAGGAGACCCAGTACTTC.

The chain employs TRBV5-8 and TRBJ1-2; D might be TRBD1 (6 bases). The V gene lost 5 bases and the J gene lost 4 bases, with 12 bases spanning the gap. The CDR3 has 13 residues. The germline V gene has CDR1 SGHTS and CDR2 YDEGEE. CDR3 amino acids: CASSIIQGYGYTF. Here the CDR3 DNA reads TGTGCCAGCAGTATTATACAGGGCTATGGCTACACCTTC.